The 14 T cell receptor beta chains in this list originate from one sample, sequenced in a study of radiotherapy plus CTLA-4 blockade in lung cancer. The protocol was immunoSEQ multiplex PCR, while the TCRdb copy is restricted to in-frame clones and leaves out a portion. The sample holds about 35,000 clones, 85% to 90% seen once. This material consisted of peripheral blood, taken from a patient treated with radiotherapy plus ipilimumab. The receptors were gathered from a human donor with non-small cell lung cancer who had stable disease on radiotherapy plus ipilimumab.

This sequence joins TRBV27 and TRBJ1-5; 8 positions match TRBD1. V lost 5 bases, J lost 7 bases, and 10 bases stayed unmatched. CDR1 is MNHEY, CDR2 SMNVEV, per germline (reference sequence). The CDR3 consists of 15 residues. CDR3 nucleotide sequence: TGTGCCAGCAGTAGAACAGGGGGGCATGGGCAGCCCCAGCATTTT. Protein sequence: CASSRTGGHGQPQHF.

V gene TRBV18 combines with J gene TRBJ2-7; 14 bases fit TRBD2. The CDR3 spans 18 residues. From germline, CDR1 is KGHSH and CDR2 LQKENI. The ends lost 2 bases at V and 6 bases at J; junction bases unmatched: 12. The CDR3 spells CASSPSLRTSGRIGEQYF. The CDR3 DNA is TGTGCCAGCTCACCAAGCCTGAGGACTAGCGGGAGGATCGGCGAGCAGTACTTC.

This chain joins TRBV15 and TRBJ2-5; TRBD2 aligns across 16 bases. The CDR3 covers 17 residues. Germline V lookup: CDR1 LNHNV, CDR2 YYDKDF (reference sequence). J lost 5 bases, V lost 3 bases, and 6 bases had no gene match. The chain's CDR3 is CATSRGTSGRAGETQYF. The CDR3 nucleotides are TGTGCCACCAGCAGGGGGACTAGCGGGAGGGCCGGGGAGACCCAGTACTTC.

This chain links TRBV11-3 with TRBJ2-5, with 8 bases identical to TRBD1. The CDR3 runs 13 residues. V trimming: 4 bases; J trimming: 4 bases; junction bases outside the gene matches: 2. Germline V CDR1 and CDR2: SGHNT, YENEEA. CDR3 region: CASSWTGRETQYF. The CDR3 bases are TGTGCCAGCAGCTGGACAGGGAGAGAGACCCAGTACTTC.

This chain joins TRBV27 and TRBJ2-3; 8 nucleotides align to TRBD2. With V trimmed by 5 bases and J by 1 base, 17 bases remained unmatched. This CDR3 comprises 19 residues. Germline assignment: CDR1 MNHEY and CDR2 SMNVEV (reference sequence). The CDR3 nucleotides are TGTGCCAGCAGTCCCCCTTCCGGGAGGGTCCTTCTTGGCACAGATACGCAGTATTTT. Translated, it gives CASSPPSGRVLLGTDTQYF.

CDR3 bases: TGTGCCAGCAGACGGGACGTTGGGGCTAGCGGGAGGGATACGCAGTATTTT. Translated, it gives CASRRDVGASGRDTQYF. The V and J genes are TRBV27 and TRBJ2-3, with 11 bases lining up with TRBD2. The CDR3 consists of 17 residues. Losses at the gene ends were 6 bases for V and 6 bases for J; bases not matched to a gene: 14. Germline V gives CDR1 MNHEY, CDR2 SMNVEV (reference sequence).

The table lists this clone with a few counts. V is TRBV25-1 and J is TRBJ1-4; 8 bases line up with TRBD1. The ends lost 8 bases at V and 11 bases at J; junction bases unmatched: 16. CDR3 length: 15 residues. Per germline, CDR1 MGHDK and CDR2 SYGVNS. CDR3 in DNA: TGTGCCAGCCGAGACGCAGGGGGCACCGGCAAGAAACTGTTTTTT. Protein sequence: CASRDAGGTGKKLFF.

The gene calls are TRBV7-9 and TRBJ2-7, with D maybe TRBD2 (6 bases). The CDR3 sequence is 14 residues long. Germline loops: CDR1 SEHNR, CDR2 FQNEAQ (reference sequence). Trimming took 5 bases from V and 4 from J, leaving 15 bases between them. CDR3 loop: CASSGNLGTYEQYF. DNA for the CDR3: TGTGCCAGCAGCGGCAACCTGGGGACTTACGAGCAGTACTTC.

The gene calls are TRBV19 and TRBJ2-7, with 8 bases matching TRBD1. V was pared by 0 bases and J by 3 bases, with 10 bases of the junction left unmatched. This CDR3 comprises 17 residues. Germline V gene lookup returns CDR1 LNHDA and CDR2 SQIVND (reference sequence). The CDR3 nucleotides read TGTGCCAGTAGTATAGAGGAACCGGGACAGGCCGACTACGAGCAGTACTTC. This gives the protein CASSIEEPGQADYEQYF.

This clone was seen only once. CDR3 loop: CASSLEASGSYNEQFF. The CDR3 DNA reads as TGTGCCAGCAGCTTAGAGGCTAGCGGCTCCTACAATGAGCAGTTCTTC. This rearrangement joins TRBV7-6 to TRBJ2-1; 7 bases line up with TRBD2. The CDR3 is made up of 16 amino acids. The V gene's germline CDR1 is SGHVS and CDR2 FNYEAQ. Trimming took 1 base from V and 0 from J; bases not matched to a gene: 3.

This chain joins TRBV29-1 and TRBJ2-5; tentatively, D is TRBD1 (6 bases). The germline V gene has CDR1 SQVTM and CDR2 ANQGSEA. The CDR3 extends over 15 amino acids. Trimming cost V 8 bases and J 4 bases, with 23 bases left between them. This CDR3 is CSIRGSRSARETQYF. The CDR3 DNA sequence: TGCAGCATAAGGGGGAGCAGGTCGGCGCGAGAGACCCAGTACTTC.

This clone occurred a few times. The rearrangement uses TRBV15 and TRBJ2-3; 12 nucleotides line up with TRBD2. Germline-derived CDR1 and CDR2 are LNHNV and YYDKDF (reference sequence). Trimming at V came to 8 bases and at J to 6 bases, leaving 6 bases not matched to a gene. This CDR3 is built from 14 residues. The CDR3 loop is CATRTSGKWDTQYF. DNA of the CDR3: TGTGCCACCCGGACTAGCGGGAAGTGGGATACGCAGTATTTT.

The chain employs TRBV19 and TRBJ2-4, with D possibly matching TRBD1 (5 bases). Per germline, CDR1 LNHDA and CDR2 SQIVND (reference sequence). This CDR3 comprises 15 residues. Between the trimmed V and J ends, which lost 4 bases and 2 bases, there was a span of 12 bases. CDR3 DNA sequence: TGTGCCAGTAGTAACCCAGGGATGACCAAAAACATTCAGTACTTC. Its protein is CASSNPGMTKNIQYF.

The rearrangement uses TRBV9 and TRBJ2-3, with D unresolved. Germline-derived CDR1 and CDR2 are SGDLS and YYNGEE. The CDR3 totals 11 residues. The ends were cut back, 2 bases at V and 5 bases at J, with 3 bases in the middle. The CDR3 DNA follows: TGTGCCAGCAGCGTCCAAGATACGCAGTATTTT. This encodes CASSVQDTQYF.